One sample yielded the 23 T cell receptor beta chains listed below, sequenced in a study of shared clonotypes between healthy human individuals. TCRdb's copy holds only in-frame clones and misses some; the assay was immunoSEQ multiplex PCR. Of some 200,000 clones detected, approximately 61% appear once; the ten largest clones hold about 9.4%. The sequenced sample was memory CD4+ T cells sorted from blood. Subset given: CD45RA-negative fraction. These receptors were taken from a man aged 30 to 45 in good health.

J is TRBJ2-7 and V is TRBV18; D remains ambiguous. CDR1 and CDR2 (germline): KGHSH, LQKENI. CDR3 length equals 13 residues. V was pared by 1 base and J by 6 bases, with 10 bases between. The CDR3 loop is CASSPRGEREQYF. CDR3 coding DNA: TGTGCCAGCTCACCACGCGGCGAACGCGAGCAGTACTTC. Complete variable domain (other parts from reference TRBV18 and TRBJ2-7): NAGVMQNPRHLVRRRGQEARLRCSPMKGHSHVYWYRQLPEEGLKFMVYLQKENIIDESGMPKERFSAEFPKEGPSILRIQQVVRGDSAAYFCASSPRGEREQYFGPGTRLTVT.

This clone was picked up a small number of times. The chain links TRBV7-9 to TRBJ1-1, with TRBD1 as a possible D gene (6 bases). V shed 5 bases and J shed 11 bases, with 15 bases lying between them. Germline values: CDR1 SEHNR, CDR2 FQNEAQ (reference sequence). This CDR3 region has 12 residues. CDR3 residues: CASSPQGESAFF. The DNA for the CDR3 is TGTGCCAGCAGCCCACAGGGTGAATCTGCTTTCTTT.

This clone was observed a handful of times. The chain recombines TRBV15 with TRBJ2-1; TRBD1 is a possible D gene (5 bases). Looked up from germline, CDR1 is LNHNV and CDR2 is YYDKDF (reference sequence). The CDR3 has 16 residues. The V gene lost 0 bases and the J gene lost 2 bases, with 11 bases spanning the gap. The CDR3 DNA is TGTGCCACCAGCAGAGAGTTGGACATCCCCTACAATGAGCAGTTCTTC. This encodes CATSRELDIPYNEQFF.

The chain uses TRBV25-1 and TRBJ2-1; TRBD1 aligns across 10 bases. Losses at the gene ends were 6 bases for V and 7 bases for J; bases not matched to a gene: 12. This CDR3 is 16 amino acids long. Germline V lookup: CDR1 MGHDK, CDR2 SYGVNS. CDR3 bases: TGTGCCAGCAGAAAAAATCCCGGGACAGGGGTGAATGAGCAGTTCTTC. Protein product: CASRKNPGTGVNEQFF.

This clone was observed many times. J is TRBJ2-5 and V is TRBV11-3; D is unclear. CDR1 and CDR2 from the germline V gene are SGHNT and YENEEA. The V end was cut by 6 bases, the J end by 2 bases, with 7 bases between. The CDR3 contains 12 residues. The CDR3 protein is CASSQGQETQYF. The CDR3 DNA sequence: TGTGCCAGCAGTCAAGGACAAGAGACCCAGTACTTC.

The V call is TRBV10-3, the J call TRBJ2-5, with 7 bases fitting TRBD1. The germline V gene encodes CDR1 ENHRY and CDR2 SYGVKD. This CDR3 has 13 residues. Trimming took 10 bases from V and 2 from J; bases not matched to a gene: 7. The CDR3: CATAGDRQETQYF. The CDR3 nucleotides read TGTGCCACCGCCGGGGACAGACAAGAGACCCAGTACTTC.

The chain uses TRBV6-9 and TRBJ2-1; TRBD1 or TRBD2 may be the D gene (5 bases each). The CDR3 extends over 17 amino acids. In germline, CDR1 is MNHGY, CDR2 SVAAGI. Trimming took 2 bases from V and 2 from J, leaving 16 bases between them. CDR3 in DNA: TGTGCCAGCAGTTATAAGAGGGGCAGGGAAACCTACAATGAGCAGTTCTTC. This sequence encodes CASSYKRGRETYNEQFF.

The chain joins TRBV19 to TRBJ2-1; D perhaps matches TRBD1 (6 bases). The CDR3 is 13 residues long. Trimming shortened V by 10 bases and J by 5 bases, and 15 bases separated the two germline ends. Germline CDR1 reads LNHDA; CDR2 reads SQIVND (reference sequence). CDR3 DNA sequence: TGTGCCACCTCGCCGGACAGCAACAATGAGCAGTTCTTC. This encodes CATSPDSNNEQFF.

This clone was seen ten or more times. V is TRBV28 and J is TRBJ2-5; TRBD1 agrees at 7 bases. Germline assignment: CDR1 MDHEN and CDR2 SYDVKM. The trim removed 6 bases at V and 3 bases at J, leaving 10 bases unmatched. This CDR3 has 15 residues. The DNA of the CDR3 is TGTGCCAGCAGCCCACCGGAAGGGACAGAAGAGACCCAGTACTTC. It translates to CASSPPEGTEETQYF.

The chain employs TRBV20-1 and TRBJ2-5; 7 bases align to TRBD2. The CDR3 runs 11 residues. The ends lost 8 bases at V and 3 bases at J; junction bases unmatched: 3. Germline V CDR1 and CDR2: DFQATT, SNEGSKA (reference sequence). The CDR3 DNA reads as TGCAGTACCGGGACTAAAGAGACCCAGTACTTC. This codes for CSTGTKETQYF.

This chain's CDR3 is CASSETGQGNTGELFF. CDR3 nucleotide sequence: TGCGCCAGCAGCGAAACGGGACAGGGGAACACCGGGGAGCTGTTTTTT. This rearrangement joins TRBV5-1 to TRBJ2-2; TRBD1 matches 9 bases. The CDR3 has 16 residues. Germline trimming cut 4 bases from V and 1 base from J; bases unmatched to any gene: 5. Germline CDR1 reads SGHRS; CDR2 reads YFSETQ.

This clone was counted a single time. A much larger clone differs from this one at a single base, so this may be a read error. The chain employs TRBV5-5 and TRBJ2-5; D gene ambiguous. CDR1 is SGHKS, CDR2 YYEKEE, per germline (reference sequence). The V end lost 3 bases, the J end lost 0 bases, and 3 bases lay between the germline ends. This CDR3 has 12 amino acids. CDR3 in DNA: TGTGCCAGCAGCTGGTACCAAGAGACCCAGTACTTC. This sequence encodes CASSWYQETQYF.

The chain carries TRBV4-3 and TRBJ2-7, with 8 bases fitting TRBD2. This CDR3 region has 15 residues. The germline CDR1 and CDR2 sequences are LGHNA and YSLEER. The V and J ends lost 6 bases and 3 bases, in that order; junction bases with no gene match: 10. Written as DNA, the CDR3 is TGCGCCAGCAGGTTTATGGCGGGGGGCCTCTACGAGCAGTACTTC. Its protein product is CASRFMAGGLYEQYF.

The chain has TRBV2 and TRBJ1-5, with TRBD1 as a possible D gene (5 bases). CDR1 is SNHLY, CDR2 FYNNEI, per germline. This CDR3 is built from 21 residues. V lost 1 base, J lost 0 bases, and 25 bases lay in between. The CDR3 sequence is CASSEGGTREMPPYSNQPQHF. DNA of the CDR3: TGTGCCAGCAGTGAAGGGGGCACGAGGGAAATGCCTCCCTATAGCAATCAGCCCCAGCATTTT.

The chain links TRBV6-6 to TRBJ2-1; either TRBD1 or TRBD2 may supply D (5 bases each). V lost 2 bases, J lost 12 bases, and 20 bases lay in between. The germline gives CDR1 MNHNY, CDR2 SVGAGI (reference sequence). The CDR3 totals 15 residues. CDR3 sequence: CASSYPGRVGQRQFF. CDR3 sequence (DNA): TGTGCCAGCAGTTACCCGGGACGGGTGGGCCAGAGGCAGTTCTTC.

The chain has TRBV29-1 and TRBJ2-1; the D gene is possibly TRBD2 (6 bases). Trimming removed 2 bases from V and 4 bases from J, with 12 bases in between. Per the germline V gene, CDR1 is SQVTM and CDR2 is ANQGSEA. The CDR3 extends over 14 amino acids. The CDR3 DNA follows: TGCAGCGTTGAAAAACTAGCCCGATACAATGAGCAGTTCTTC. This codes for CSVEKLARYNEQFF.

The V gene is TRBV5-4, the J gene TRBJ2-2; TRBD2 matches at 9 bases. In germline, CDR1 is SGHNT, CDR2 YYREEE (reference sequence). This CDR3 region has 16 residues. V trimming: 7 bases; J trimming: 5 bases; junction bases outside the gene matches: 12. Here the CDR3 DNA reads TGTGCCAGCTCGTTAATAGCGGGAGTGGTAACCGGGGAGCTGTTTTTT. This encodes CASSLIAGVVTGELFF.

The chain couples TRBV30 to TRBJ2-5, with a tentative D call TRBD2 (5 bases). Per germline, CDR1 GTSNPN and CDR2 SVGIG (reference sequence). Deletions cut 2 bases from V and 7 bases from J, with 8 bases between. This CDR3 comprises 11 residues. The DNA of the CDR3 is TGTGCCTGGAGTCCAGGAGGGACCCAGTACTTC. Its translation is CAWSPGGTQYF.

The chain links TRBV7-2 to TRBJ2-1; 13 nucleotides line up with TRBD2. CDR1 and CDR2 (germline): SGHTA, FQGNSA. The V and J ends lost 4 bases and 6 bases, in that order; junction bases with no gene match: 0. CDR3 length: 14 residues. The CDR3 nucleotides are TGTGCCAGCAGCTGGACTAGCGGGAGCAATGAGCAGTTCTTC. This sequence encodes CASSWTSGSNEQFF. Filled out from reference TRBV7-2 and TRBJ2-1, the complete variable domain reads GAGVSQSPSNKVTEKGKDVELRCDPISGHTALYWYRQSLGQGLEFLIYFQGNSAPDKSGLPSDRFSAERTGGSVSTLTIQRTQQEDSAVYLCASSWTSGSNEQFFGPGTRLTVL.

This chain links TRBV6-8 with TRBJ1-2, with D possibly TRBD1 on 5 matching bases. V lost 4 bases, J lost 5 bases, and 5 bases lay in between. The germline V gene has CDR1 MNHGY and CDR2 SAAAGT. This CDR3 spans 11 amino acids. The CDR3 nucleotides read TGTGCCAGCAGTTCAGGGTATGGCTACACCTTC. This codes for CASSSGYGYTF.

This clone was detected a few times. The chain links TRBV18 to TRBJ1-1, with 10 bases matching TRBD1. Germline assignment: CDR1 KGHSH and CDR2 LQKENI. The V gene end was trimmed by 6 bases and the J gene end by 8 bases; junction bases not matched to a gene: 3. CDR3 size: 12 residues. CDR3 DNA sequence: TGTGCCAGCTCGACGGGACAGGGGGAAGCTTTCTTT. It encodes CASSTGQGEAFF.

The chain carries TRBV11-2 and TRBJ1-3, with 8 bases that match TRBD1. The CDR3 runs 14 residues. From germline, CDR1 is SGHAT and CDR2 FQNNGV. The junction had 2 bases not matched to a gene; V was cut back by 5 bases and J by 2 bases. The CDR3 bases are TGTGCCAGCAGCCCACAGGGGGCTGGAAACACCATATATTTT. As protein: CASSPQGAGNTIYF.

The gene calls are TRBV27 and TRBJ1-5; a weak D match, TRBD1 (6 bases). CDR1 and CDR2 (germline): MNHEY, SMNVEV (reference sequence). The CDR3 runs to 14 residues. Trimming removed 5 bases at V and 6 bases at J, with 14 bases between. The CDR3 here is CASSPIRGVQPQHF. CDR3 bases: TGTGCCAGCAGTCCCATCAGGGGAGTTCAGCCCCAGCATTTT.